One T cell receptor beta chain is described in this entry. Single viable CD3+CD4+CD8-CD45RO+ cells were sorted as the memory CD4+ T cells. The V and J ends lost 4 bases and 1 base respectively, with 17 bases between them. This CDR3 comprises 16 residues. Per germline, CDR1 SGHNT and CDR2 YYREEE (reference sequence). The data derive from a study of memory CD4+ T cells and cytomegalovirus serostatus. Data came from immunoSEQ multiplex PCR; TCRdb stores just in-frame clones and leaves some out. The sample shows about 45,000 clones, less than 85% of them seen only once. This receptor was obtained from an adult in good health and CMV-seronegative. Sequenced material: memory CD4+ T cells from blood. The chain couples TRBV5-4 to TRBJ1-2; possible D gene TRBD1, 6 bases. The CDR3 loop reads CASSALTGTLNYGYTF. CDR3 sequence (DNA): TGTGCCAGCAGCGCACTTACAGGGACTCTTAACTATGGCTACACCTTC.